This TCR beta chain comes out of a study of T cell responses to AZD1222 COVID-19 vaccine. Study-wide background: Second-dose intervals of approximately 4 or approximately 12 weeks were pooled.

This clone was picked up one time. What it recognizes is unknown. Study-wide results and limits: Nearly half of spike-specific TCRs reportedly go after variant regions that carry no mutations. Sampling that yielded the repertoires occurred only after the peak T cell response. Just a handful of people given AZD1222 tested seropositive at baseline.

The CDR3 is 13 residues long. Germline-derived CDR1 and CDR2 are SGHNT and YENEEA. V lost 2 bases to trimming and J lost 6 bases, with 8 bases between them. Data came from immunoSEQ multiplex PCR; TCRdb stores just in-frame clones and leaves some out. This table holds about 130,000 clones, approximately 93% found once. The V and J genes are TRBV11-3 and TRBJ2-1, with D maybe TRBD1 (6 bases). The receptor comes from an adult in good health. Sequencing used peripheral blood, obtained on day 0 of AZD1222 vaccination. The chain's CDR3 is CASSLNRVNEQFF. The DNA for the CDR3 is TGTGCCAGCAGCTTAAACAGGGTCAATGAGCAGTTCTTC.